The 10 T cell receptor beta chains presented below share a single source sample, sequenced in a study of blood T cells in healthy people across ages. The second PCR ran roughly 7 to 11 cycles with a sample-barcoded 5' primer and J-beta primers. Each CDR3 protein is one row after TCRdb ran MiXCR on the 5' RACE reads. The sample has about 730,000 distinct CDR3 sequences; approximately 43% are singletons. The sample was blood. These receptors came from a woman aged 60-75 years in good health.

This chain uses TRBV20-1 with TRBJ2-4; 7 nucleotides line up with TRBD2. V dropped 3 bases and J dropped 8; count of bases not matched to a gene: 19. Germline lookup yields CDR1 DFQATT and CDR2 SNEGSKA (reference sequence). CDR3 size: 17 residues. The CDR3 region is CSASALRREFTRDIQYF. The CDR3 region has the DNA TGCAGTGCTAGTGCCCTCCGGCGGGAGTTCACCAGGGACATTCAGTACTTC.

To note about this clonotype: This CDR3 fails to terminate in the conserved phenylalanine or tryptophan, so it likely reflects a read error. It is unclear where the CDR3 begins or ends on the DNA, so no DNA is shown, and the CDR3 is as TCRdb lists it. The chain carries TRBV27 and TRBJ2-3; the D call of TRBD1 is as the table states it, not checked on the DNA. The CDR3 length is 19 residues, termini included. CDR1 is MNHEY, CDR2 SMNVEV, per germline (reference sequence). The CDR3 loop is CASSLGLVAGPGGTQYFGP.

The rearrangement joins TRBV24-1 to TRBJ2-5; TRBD1 agrees at 9 bases. The V segment lost 4 bases and the J segment 1 base; nucleotides outside the gene matches: 3. The CDR3 consists of 15 residues. Looked up from germline, CDR1 is KGHDR and CDR2 is SFDVKD. The CDR3 protein is CATSEGQGLQETQYF. The CDR3 region has the DNA TGTGCCACCAGTGAGGGACAGGGCCTCCAAGAGACCCAGTACTTC.

There are a few counts of this clonotype. The chain recombines TRBV10-3 with TRBJ2-3; 7 positions agree with TRBD1. V lost 2 bases and J lost 2; bases outside the gene matches: 22. The CDR3 spans 21 residues. CDR1 is ENHRY and CDR2 is SYGVKD in the germline V gene. The DNA of the CDR3 is TGTGCCATCAGTGAGCCTACAGGGGTGGACGAGCGGAAGGGCTACACAGATACGCAGTATTTT. It yields the protein CAISEPTGVDERKGYTDTQYF.

This chain connects TRBV7-2 to TRBJ1-6; D is uncertain. Germline CDR1 is SGHTA and CDR2 is FQGNSA. This CDR3 has 13 amino acids. Trimming took off 5 bases at V and 3 bases at J, with 5 bases between the two ends. CDR3 residues: CASSPYYNSPLHF. CDR3 nucleotides: TGTGCCAGCAGCCCCTACTATAATTCACCCCTCCACTTT.

The rearrangement uses TRBV7-9 and TRBJ2-1; perhaps D is TRBD1 or TRBD2 (5 bases each). Germline CDR1 reads SEHNR; CDR2 reads FQNEAQ (reference sequence). The V end was cut by 6 bases, the J end by 3 bases, with 18 bases between. There are 16 residues in the CDR3. The CDR3 bases are TGTGCCAGCAGGAAAGTCACGGGGCCCTACTACAATGAGCAGTTCTTC. The encoded protein is CASRKVTGPYYNEQFF.

This clonotype has only a few counts. The chain couples TRBV5-1 to TRBJ1-2, with D maybe TRBD1 (6 bases). Germline assignment: CDR1 SGHRS and CDR2 YFSETQ. This CDR3 has 16 residues. V lost 4 bases and J lost 4, with 20 bases in between. The DNA for the CDR3 is TGCGCCAGCAGCCCATTTTACCGGGACAACTTCTATGGCTACACCTTC. Amino acid sequence: CASSPFYRDNFYGYTF. Complete variable domain (other parts from reference TRBV5-1 and TRBJ1-2): KAGVTQTPRYLIKTRGQQVTLSCSPISGHRSVSWYQQTPGQGLQFLFEYFSETQRNKGNFPGRFSGRQFSNSRSEMNVSTLELGDSALYLCASSPFYRDNFYGYTFGSGTRLTVV.

The chain is built from TRBV20-1 and TRBJ2-7, with D uncertain. This CDR3 is built from 15 residues. The V end lost 0 bases, the J end lost 7 bases, and 19 bases lay between the germline ends. Per germline, CDR1 DFQATT and CDR2 SNEGSKA (reference sequence). The CDR3 is CSAREWGGPYNEQYF. The CDR3 DNA reads as TGCAGTGCTAGAGAATGGGGTGGTCCCTACAATGAGCAGTACTTC.

Only one count was recorded for this clonotype. The chain uses TRBV5-1 and TRBJ2-7; D is possibly TRBD1 (5 bases). The better agreement between TRBJ2-5 and the DNA end casts doubt on the J call. The CDR3 covers 14 residues. Germline CDR1 and CDR2: SGHRS and YFSETQ. CDR3 coding DNA: TGCGCCAGCAGCCATGGGGCCTTAAGCGAGACCCAGTACTTC. Its translation is CASSHGALSETQYF.

The V and J genes are TRBV7-2 and TRBJ1-4, with unresolved D. The CDR3 is 15 amino acids. V gave up 2 bases and J gave up 4 bases, with 11 bases separating them. The germline V gene has CDR1 SGHTA and CDR2 FQGNSA. CDR3 protein: CASSLHMTVNEKLFF. The CDR3 DNA reads TGTGCCAGCAGCTTACACATGACGGTTAATGAAAAACTGTTTTTT.